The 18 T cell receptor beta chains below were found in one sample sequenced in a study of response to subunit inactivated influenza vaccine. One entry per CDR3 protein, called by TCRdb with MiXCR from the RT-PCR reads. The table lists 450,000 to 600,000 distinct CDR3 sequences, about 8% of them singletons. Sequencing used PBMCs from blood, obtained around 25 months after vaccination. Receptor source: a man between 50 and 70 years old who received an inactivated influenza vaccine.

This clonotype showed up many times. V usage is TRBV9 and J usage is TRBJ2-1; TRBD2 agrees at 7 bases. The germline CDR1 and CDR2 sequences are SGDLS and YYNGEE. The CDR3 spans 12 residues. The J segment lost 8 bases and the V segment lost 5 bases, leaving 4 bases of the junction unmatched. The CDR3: CASRDRGDEQFF. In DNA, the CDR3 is TGTGCCAGCAGAGACCGGGGGGATGAGCAGTTCTTC.

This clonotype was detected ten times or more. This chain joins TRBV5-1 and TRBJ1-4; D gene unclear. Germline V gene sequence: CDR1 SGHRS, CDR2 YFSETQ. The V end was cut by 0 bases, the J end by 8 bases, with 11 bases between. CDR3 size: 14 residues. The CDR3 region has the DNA TGCGCCAGCAGCTTGGGAATGAGGATGGAAAAACTGTTTTTT. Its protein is CASSLGMRMEKLFF.

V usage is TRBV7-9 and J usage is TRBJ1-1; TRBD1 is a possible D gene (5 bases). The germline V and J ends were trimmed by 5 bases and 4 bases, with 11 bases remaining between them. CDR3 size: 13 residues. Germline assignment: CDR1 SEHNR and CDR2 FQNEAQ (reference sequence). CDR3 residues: CASSLGTTTEAFF. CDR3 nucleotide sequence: TGTGCCAGCAGCCTCGGGACGACCACTGAAGCTTTCTTT. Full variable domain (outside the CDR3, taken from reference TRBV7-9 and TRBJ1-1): DTGVSQNPRHKITKRGQNVTFRCDPISEHNRLYWYRQTLGQGPEFLTYFQNEAQLEKSRLLSDRFSAERPKGSFSTLEIQRTEQGDSAMYLCASSLGTTTEAFFGQGTRLTVV.

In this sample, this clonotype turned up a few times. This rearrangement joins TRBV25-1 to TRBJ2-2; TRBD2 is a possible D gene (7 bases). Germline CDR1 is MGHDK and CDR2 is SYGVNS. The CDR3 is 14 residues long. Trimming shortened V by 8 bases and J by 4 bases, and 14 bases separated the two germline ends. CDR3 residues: CASVRGGGTGELFF. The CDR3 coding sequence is TGTGCCAGCGTCCGAGGGGGGGGCACCGGGGAGCTGTTTTTT.

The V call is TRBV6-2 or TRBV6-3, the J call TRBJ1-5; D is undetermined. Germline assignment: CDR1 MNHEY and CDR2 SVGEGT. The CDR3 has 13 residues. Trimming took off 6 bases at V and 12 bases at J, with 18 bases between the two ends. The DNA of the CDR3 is TGTGCCAGCAGCCTTACAACATTTGAACTCCAGCATTTT. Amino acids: CASSLTTFELQHF.

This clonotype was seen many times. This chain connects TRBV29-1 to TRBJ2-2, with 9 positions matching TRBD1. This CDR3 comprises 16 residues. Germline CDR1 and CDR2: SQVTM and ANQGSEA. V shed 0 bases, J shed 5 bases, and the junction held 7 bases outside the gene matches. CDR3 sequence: CSVEDGDRARTGELFF. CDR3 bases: TGCAGCGTTGAAGATGGGGACAGGGCGAGAACCGGGGAGCTGTTTTTT.

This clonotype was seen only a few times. CDR3 amino acids: CSASRGAREKLFF. The DNA of the CDR3 is TGCAGTGCTAGTAGGGGGGCGCGAGAAAAACTGTTTTTT. The chain joins TRBV20-1 to TRBJ1-4; D is possibly TRBD1 (6 bases). The CDR3 totals 13 residues. V gave up 3 bases and J gave up 8 bases, with 13 bases separating them. The germline CDR1 and CDR2 sequences are DFQATT and SNEGSKA (reference sequence).

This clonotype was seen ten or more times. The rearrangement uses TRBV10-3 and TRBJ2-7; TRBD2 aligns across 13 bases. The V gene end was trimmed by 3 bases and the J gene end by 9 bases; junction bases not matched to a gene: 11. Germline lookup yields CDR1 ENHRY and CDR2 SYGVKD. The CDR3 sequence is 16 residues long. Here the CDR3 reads CAISDPTSGRALGQYF. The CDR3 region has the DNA TGTGCCATCAGTGACCCCACTAGCGGGAGGGCCTTGGGGCAGTACTTC.

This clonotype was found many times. The CDR3 region is CATSDYPSASYNEQFF. For the CDR3, the DNA is TGTGCCACCAGTGATTATCCTAGCGCCTCCTACAATGAGCAGTTCTTC. The genes are TRBV24-1 and TRBJ2-1, with D possibly TRBD2 on 6 matching bases. CDR1 is KGHDR and CDR2 is SFDVKD in the germline V gene. With 2 bases removed from V and 0 bases from J, the gap between germline ends came to 10 bases. The CDR3 totals 16 residues.

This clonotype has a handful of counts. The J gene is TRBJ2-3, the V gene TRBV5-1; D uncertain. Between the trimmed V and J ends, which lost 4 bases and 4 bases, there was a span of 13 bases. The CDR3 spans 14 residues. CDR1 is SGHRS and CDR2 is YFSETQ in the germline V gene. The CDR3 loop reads CASSTPEGSDTQYF. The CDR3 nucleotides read TGCGCCAGCAGCACCCCCGAAGGGTCAGATACGCAGTATTTT.

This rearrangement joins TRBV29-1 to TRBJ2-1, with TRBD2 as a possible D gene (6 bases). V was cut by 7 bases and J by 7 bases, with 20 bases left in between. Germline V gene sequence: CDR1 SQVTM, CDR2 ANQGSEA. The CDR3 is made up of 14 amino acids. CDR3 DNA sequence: TGCAGCGCCCAGGGCAGGGCGGGAAAAAATGAGCAGTTCTTC. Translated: CSAQGRAGKNEQFF.

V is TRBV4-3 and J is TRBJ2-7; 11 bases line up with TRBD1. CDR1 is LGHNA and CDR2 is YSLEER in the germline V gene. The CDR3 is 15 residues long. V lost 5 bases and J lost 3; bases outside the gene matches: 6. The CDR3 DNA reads TGCGCCAGCAGCGAAGGGACAGGGGGTTTCTACGAGCAGTACTTC. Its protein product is CASSEGTGGFYEQYF.

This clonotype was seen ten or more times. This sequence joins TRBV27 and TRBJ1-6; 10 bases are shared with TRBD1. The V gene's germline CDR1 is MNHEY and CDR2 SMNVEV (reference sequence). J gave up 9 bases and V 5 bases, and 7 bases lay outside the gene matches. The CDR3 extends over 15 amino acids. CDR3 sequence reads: CASSLWTGGISPLHF. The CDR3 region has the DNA TGTGCCAGCAGTCTATGGACAGGGGGGATTTCACCCCTCCACTTT.

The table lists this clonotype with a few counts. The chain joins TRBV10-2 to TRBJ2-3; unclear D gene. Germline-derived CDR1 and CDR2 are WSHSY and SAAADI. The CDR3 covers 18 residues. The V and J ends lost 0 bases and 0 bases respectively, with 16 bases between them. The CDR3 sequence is CASSESRWYASSTDTQYF. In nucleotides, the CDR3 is TGCGCCAGCAGTGAGTCGAGGTGGTATGCCTCTAGCACAGATACGCAGTATTTT.

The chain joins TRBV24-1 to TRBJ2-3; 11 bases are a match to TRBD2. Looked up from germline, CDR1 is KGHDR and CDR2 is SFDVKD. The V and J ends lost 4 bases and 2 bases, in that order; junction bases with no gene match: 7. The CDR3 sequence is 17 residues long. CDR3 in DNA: TGTGCCACCAGTGACGCCGGGACTAGCGGTTACACAGATACGCAGTATTTT. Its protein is CATSDAGTSGYTDTQYF.

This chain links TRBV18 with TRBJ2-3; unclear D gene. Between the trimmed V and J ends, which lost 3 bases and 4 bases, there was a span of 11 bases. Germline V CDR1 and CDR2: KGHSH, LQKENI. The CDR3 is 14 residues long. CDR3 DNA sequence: TGTGCCAGCTCACCCACTACGGGCGCAGATACGCAGTATTTT. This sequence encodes CASSPTTGADTQYF.

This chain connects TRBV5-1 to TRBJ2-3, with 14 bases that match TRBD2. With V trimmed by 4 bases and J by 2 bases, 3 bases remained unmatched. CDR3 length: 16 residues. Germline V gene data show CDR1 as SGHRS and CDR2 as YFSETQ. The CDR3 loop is CASSEGLAGVTDTQYF. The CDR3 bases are TGCGCCAGCAGCGAGGGACTAGCGGGGGTCACAGATACGCAGTATTTT.

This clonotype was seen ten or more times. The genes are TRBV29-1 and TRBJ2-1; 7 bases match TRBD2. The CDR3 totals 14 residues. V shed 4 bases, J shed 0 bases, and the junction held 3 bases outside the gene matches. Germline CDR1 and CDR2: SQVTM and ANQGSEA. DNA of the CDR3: TGCAGCGTTGTAGGCGGGAGCTCCTACAATGAGCAGTTCTTC. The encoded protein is CSVVGGSSYNEQFF.